In this sample, the clone carrying this T cell receptor beta chain turned up a few times. The 5'RACE template-switching step produced TCR cDNA and added a universal primer site and UMIs. TCRdb independently ran MiXCR on the 5' RACE reads; one entry per CDR3 protein. The repertoire includes roughly 500,000 distinct CDR3 sequences, under 25% of them detected once, and approximately 14% sits in the top ten. The entry originates in a study of T cells after yellow fever vaccination. The wider study: Fractions of low cell number were prepared using SMART-Seq v4 Ultra Low Input.

The CDR3 length is 16 residues. The specimen comprised PBMCs, sampled 15 days after the yellow fever booster vaccination. The V gene is TRBV21-1, the J gene TRBJ2-1; the D call in the table, TRBD2, was not verified against the DNA. TRBV21-1 is a pseudogene. This clonotype originated in a young man who received the YFV17D yellow fever vaccine. In nucleotides, the CDR3 is TGTGCCAGCAGCAAAGTGATGCGCCTCCCGTCGAGGGAGCAGTTCTTC. It encodes CASSKVMRLPSREQFF.